These 9 T cell receptor beta chains share one sample of origin, sequenced in a study of T cell responses to AZD1222 COVID-19 vaccine. Using immunoSEQ multiplex PCR, the repertoire was profiled, and TCRdb retains in-frame clones only, with some absent. This table has about 86,000 clones, approximately 89% appearing once. The starting material was peripheral blood, obtained on day 0 of AZD1222 vaccination. The receptors were sampled from an adult in good health.

The genes are TRBV27 and TRBJ1-2; 9 positions agree with TRBD1. The germline CDR1 and CDR2 sequences are MNHEY and SMNVEV (reference sequence). The V gene end was trimmed by 2 bases and the J gene end by 7 bases; junction bases not matched to a gene: 11. The CDR3 extends over 16 amino acids. The CDR3 DNA reads as TGTGCCAGCAGTTTAGGGACCGGGACAGGGTGGGCTGGCTACACCTTC. Translation gives CASSLGTGTGWAGYTF.

To note about this clone: This CDR3 is also generated by other DNA sequences in the sample. The chain recombines TRBV12-3 or TRBV12-4 with TRBJ1-2; 10 bases are shared with TRBD1. Trimming cost V 6 bases and J 7 bases; bases outside gene matches: 2. This CDR3 spans 12 amino acids. CDR3 in DNA: TGTGCCAGCAGCAGGGACAGGGGTGGCTACACCTTC. Its protein is CASSRDRGGYTF.

This sequence joins TRBV15 and TRBJ2-3; 7 bases are shared with TRBD2. Germline-derived CDR1 and CDR2 are LNHNV and YYDKDF (reference sequence). V was pared by 5 bases and J by 1 base, with 9 bases of the junction left unmatched. This CDR3 has 16 amino acids. This CDR3 reads CATSRWGGTGTDTQYF. CDR3 bases: TGTGCCACCAGCCGCTGGGGAGGGACGGGCACAGATACGCAGTATTTT.

V is TRBV7-2 and J is TRBJ1-2; TRBD1 might be the D (5 bases). The CDR3 consists of 15 residues. Germline lookup yields CDR1 SGHTA and CDR2 FQGNSA. The V and J ends lost 3 bases and 1 base respectively, with 12 bases between them. CDR3: CASSFDRTNNYGYTF. The DNA of the CDR3 is TGTGCCAGCAGCTTCGACAGAACGAATAACTATGGCTACACCTTC. Based on the CDR3 plus reference TRBV7-2 and TRBJ1-2, the full variable domain is GAGVSQSPSNKVTEKGKDVELRCDPISGHTALYWYRQSLGQGLEFLIYFQGNSAPDKSGLPSDRFSAERTGGSVSTLTIQRTQQEDSAVYLCASSFDRTNNYGYTFGSGTRLTVV.

V gene TRBV7-2 combines with J gene TRBJ1-5, with 7 bases identical to TRBD1. Germline trimming cut 4 bases from V and 7 bases from J; bases unmatched to any gene: 10. Germline V lookup: CDR1 SGHTA, CDR2 FQGNSA. The CDR3 is 15 residues long. The CDR3 is CASSSRQGSRQPQHF. In DNA, the CDR3 is TGTGCCAGCAGCTCTAGACAGGGAAGCAGGCAGCCCCAGCATTTT. The full variable domain, completed using reference TRBV7-2 and TRBJ1-5, is GAGVSQSPSNKVTEKGKDVELRCDPISGHTALYWYRQSLGQGLEFLIYFQGNSAPDKSGLPSDRFSAERTGGSVSTLTIQRTQQEDSAVYLCASSSRQGSRQPQHFGDGTRLSIL.

The chain employs TRBV25-1 and TRBJ2-2; 10 positions match TRBD2. Germline V gene lookup returns CDR1 MGHDK and CDR2 SYGVNS. The CDR3 covers 16 residues. After removal of 5 bases from V and 2 bases from J, the junction contained 5 bases not matched to a gene. For the CDR3, the DNA is TGTGCCAGCAGTCCTAGCGGGAGAGCCAACACCGGGGAGCTGTTTTTT. Encoded protein: CASSPSGRANTGELFF.

This clone turned up a few times. The chain combines TRBV11-1 with TRBJ2-7, with 8 nucleotides matching TRBD1. The junction had 6 bases not matched to a gene; V was cut back by 4 bases and J by 1 base. Germline lookup yields CDR1 SGHAT and CDR2 FQDESV (reference sequence). The CDR3 runs 15 residues. The CDR3 DNA follows: TGTGCCAGCAGCTATCTCTACAGGGGGTCCTACGAGCAGTACTTC. As protein: CASSYLYRGSYEQYF. Looking up the rest from reference TRBV11-1 and TRBJ2-7 gives the full variable domain: EAEVAQSPRYKITEKSQAVAFWCDPISGHATLYWYRQILGQGPELLVQFQDESVVDDSQLPKDRFSAERLKGVDSTLKIQPAELGDSAMYLCASSYLYRGSYEQYFGPGTRLTVT.

V usage is TRBV7-2 and J usage is TRBJ2-7, with 9 positions matching TRBD2. With 5 bases clipped from V and 0 bases from J, the junction kept 11 bases outside the gene matches. The germline V gene encodes CDR1 SGHTA and CDR2 FQGNSA. The CDR3 length is 17 residues. CDR3 residues: CASSPRRGGGASYEQYF. As DNA, the CDR3 is TGTGCCAGCAGCCCGCGGAGGGGCGGGGGGGCCTCCTACGAGCAGTACTTC.

The count of this clone is one. This sequence joins TRBV6-5 and TRBJ2-2; 7 bases agree with TRBD2. With V trimmed by 6 bases and J by 7 bases, 8 bases remained unmatched. This CDR3 has 14 amino acids. Germline values: CDR1 MNHEY, CDR2 SVGAGI. The CDR3, as DNA: TGTGCCAGCAGGCGAGTATCGGGAGGCGGGGAGCTGTTTTTT. It codes for CASRRVSGGGELFF.